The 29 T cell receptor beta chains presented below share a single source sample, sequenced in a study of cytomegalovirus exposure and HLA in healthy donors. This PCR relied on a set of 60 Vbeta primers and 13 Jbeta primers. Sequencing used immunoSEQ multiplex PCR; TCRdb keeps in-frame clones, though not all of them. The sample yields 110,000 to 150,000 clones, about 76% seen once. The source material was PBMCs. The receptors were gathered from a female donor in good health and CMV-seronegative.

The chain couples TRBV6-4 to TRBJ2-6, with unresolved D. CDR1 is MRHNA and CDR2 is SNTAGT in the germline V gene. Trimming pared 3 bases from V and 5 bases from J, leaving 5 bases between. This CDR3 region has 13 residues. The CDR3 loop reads CASSENWANVLTF. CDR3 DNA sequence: TGTGCCAGCAGTGAGAACTGGGCCAACGTCCTGACTTTC.

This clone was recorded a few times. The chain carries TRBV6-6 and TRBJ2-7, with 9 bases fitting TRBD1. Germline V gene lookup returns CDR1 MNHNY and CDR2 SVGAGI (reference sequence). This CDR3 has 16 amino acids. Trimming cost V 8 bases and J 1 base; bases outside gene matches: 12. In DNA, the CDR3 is TGTGCCAGCGCCGAATCCGGGACAGGGATATCCTACGAGCAGTACTTC. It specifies CASAESGTGISYEQYF.

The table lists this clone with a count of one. The CDR3 spells CASSGYGLRKGEKLFF. The DNA of the CDR3 is TGTGCCAGCAGCGGCTATGGACTTCGGAAGGGAGAAAAACTGTTTTTT. V is TRBV5-8 and J is TRBJ1-4, with no clear D. V gave up 4 bases and J gave up 8 bases, with 21 bases separating them. Germline assignment: CDR1 SGHTS and CDR2 YDEGEE. This CDR3 spans 16 amino acids.

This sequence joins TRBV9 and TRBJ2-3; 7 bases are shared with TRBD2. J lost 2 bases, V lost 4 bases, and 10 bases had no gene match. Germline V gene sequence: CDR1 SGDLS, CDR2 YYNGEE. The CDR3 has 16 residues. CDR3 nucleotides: TGTGCCAGCAGCCCCAGAGGAGGGGACTACACAGATACGCAGTATTTT. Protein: CASSPRGGDYTDTQYF.

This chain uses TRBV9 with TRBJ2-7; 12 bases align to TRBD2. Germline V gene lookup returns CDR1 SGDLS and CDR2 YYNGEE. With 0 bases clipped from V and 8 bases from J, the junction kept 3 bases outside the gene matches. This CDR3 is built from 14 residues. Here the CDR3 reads CASSVGTSGGKQYF. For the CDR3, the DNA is TGTGCCAGCAGCGTAGGTACTAGCGGGGGGAAGCAGTACTTC.

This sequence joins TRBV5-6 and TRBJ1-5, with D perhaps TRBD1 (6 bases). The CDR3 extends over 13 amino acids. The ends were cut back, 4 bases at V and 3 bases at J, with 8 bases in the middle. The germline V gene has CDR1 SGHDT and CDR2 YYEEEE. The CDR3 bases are TGTGCCAGCAGCCAGGGGATCAATCAGCCCCAGCATTTT. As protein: CASSQGINQPQHF.

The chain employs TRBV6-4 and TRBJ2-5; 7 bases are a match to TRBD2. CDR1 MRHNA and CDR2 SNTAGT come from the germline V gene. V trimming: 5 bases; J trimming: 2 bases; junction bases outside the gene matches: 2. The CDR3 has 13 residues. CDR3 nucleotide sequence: TGTGCCAGCAGTACTAGCGCACAAGAGACCCAGTACTTC. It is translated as CASSTSAQETQYF.

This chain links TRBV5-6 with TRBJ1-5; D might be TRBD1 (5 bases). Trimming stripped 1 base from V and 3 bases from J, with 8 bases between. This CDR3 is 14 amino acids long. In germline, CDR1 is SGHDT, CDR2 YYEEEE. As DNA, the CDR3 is TGTGCCAGCAGCTTGAGGGGTTACAATCAGCCCCAGCATTTT. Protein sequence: CASSLRGYNQPQHF.

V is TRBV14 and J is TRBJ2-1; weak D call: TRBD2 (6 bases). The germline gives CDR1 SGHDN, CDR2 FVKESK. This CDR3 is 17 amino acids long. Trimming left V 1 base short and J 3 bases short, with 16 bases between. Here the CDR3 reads CASSQGLAGFLYNEQFF. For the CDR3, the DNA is TGTGCCAGCAGCCAAGGACTTGCGGGGTTCCTCTACAATGAGCAGTTCTTC.

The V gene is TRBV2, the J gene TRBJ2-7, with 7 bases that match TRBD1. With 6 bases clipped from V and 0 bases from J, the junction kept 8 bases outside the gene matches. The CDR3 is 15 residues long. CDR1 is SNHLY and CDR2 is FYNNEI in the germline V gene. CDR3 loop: CASRGPTGFSYEQYF. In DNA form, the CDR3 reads TGTGCCAGCAGGGGACCGACAGGGTTCTCCTACGAGCAGTACTTC.

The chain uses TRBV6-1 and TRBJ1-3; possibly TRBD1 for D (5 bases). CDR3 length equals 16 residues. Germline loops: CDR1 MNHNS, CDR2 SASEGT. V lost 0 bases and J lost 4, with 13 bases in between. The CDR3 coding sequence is TGTGCCAGCAGTGAAGCGATAGGGGCTAACGGAAACACCATATATTTT. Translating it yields CASSEAIGANGNTIYF.

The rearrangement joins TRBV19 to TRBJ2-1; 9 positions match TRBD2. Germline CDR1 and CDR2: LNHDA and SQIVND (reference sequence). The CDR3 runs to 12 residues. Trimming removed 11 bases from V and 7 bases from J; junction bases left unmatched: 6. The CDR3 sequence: CASGAGGNEQFF. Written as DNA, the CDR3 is TGTGCCTCCGGGGCGGGGGGGAATGAGCAGTTCTTC.

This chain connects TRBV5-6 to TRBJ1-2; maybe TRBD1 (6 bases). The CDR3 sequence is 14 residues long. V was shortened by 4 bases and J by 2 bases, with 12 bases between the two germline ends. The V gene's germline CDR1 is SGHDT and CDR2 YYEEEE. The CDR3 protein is CASSKGGRNYGYTF. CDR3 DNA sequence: TGTGCCAGCAGCAAAGGGGGTCGGAACTATGGCTACACCTTC.

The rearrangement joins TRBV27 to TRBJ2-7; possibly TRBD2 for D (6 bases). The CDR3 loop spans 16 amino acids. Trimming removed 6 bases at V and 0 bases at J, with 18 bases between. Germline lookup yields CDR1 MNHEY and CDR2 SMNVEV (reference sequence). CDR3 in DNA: TGTGCCAGCAGCTCGCTTGTCGGGGGAATCTCCTACGAGCAGTACTTC. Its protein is CASSSLVGGISYEQYF.

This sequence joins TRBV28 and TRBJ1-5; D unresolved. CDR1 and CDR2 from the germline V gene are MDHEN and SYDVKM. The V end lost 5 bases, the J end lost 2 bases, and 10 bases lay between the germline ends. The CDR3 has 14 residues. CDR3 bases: TGTGCCAGCAGTCCTGGAGAGGGCAATCAGCCCCAGCATTTT. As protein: CASSPGEGNQPQHF.

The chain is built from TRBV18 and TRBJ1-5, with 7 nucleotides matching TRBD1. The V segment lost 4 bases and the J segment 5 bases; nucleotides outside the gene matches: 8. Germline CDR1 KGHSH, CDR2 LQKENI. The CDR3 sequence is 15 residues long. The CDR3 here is CASSLTTGTHQPQHF. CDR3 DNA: TGTGCCAGCTCACTTACGACAGGGACCCATCAGCCCCAGCATTTT.

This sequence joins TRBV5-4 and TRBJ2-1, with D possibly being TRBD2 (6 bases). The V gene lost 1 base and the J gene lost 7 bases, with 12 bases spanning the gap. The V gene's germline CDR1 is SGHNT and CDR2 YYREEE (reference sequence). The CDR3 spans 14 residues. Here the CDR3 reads CASSLLTSNNEQFF. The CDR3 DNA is TGTGCCAGCAGCTTGCTTACTAGCAATAATGAGCAGTTCTTC.

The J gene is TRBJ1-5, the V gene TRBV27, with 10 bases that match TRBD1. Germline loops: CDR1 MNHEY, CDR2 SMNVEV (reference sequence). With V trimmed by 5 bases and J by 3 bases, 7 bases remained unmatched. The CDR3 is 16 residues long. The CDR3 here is CASSPLGQGFNQPQHF. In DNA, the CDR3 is TGTGCCAGCAGTCCCCTGGGACAGGGGTTCAATCAGCCCCAGCATTTT.

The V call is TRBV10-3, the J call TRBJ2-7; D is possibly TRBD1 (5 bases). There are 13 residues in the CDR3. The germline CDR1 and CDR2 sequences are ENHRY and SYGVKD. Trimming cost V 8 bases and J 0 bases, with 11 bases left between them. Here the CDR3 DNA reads TGTGCCATCGGTCGACAGAGCTCCTACGAGCAGTACTTC. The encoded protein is CAIGRQSSYEQYF.

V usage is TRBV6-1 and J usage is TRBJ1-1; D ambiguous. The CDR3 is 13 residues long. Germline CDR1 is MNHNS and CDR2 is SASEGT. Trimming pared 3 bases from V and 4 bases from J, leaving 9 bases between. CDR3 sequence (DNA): TGTGCCAGCAGTGAGGTTCTGCGCACTGAAGCTTTCTTT. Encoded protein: CASSEVLRTEAFF.

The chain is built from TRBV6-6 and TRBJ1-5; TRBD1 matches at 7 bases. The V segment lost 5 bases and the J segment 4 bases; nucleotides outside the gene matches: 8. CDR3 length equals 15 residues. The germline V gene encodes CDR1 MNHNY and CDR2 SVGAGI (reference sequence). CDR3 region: CASSGVTGSNQPQHF. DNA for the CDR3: TGTGCCAGCAGTGGGGTGACAGGGAGTAATCAGCCCCAGCATTTT.

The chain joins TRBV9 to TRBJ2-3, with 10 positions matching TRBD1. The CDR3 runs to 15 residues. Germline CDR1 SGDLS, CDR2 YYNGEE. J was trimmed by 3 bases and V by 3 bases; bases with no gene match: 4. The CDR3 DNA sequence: TGTGCCAGCAGCGGGGACAGGGGAGGGACAGATACGCAGTATTTT. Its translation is CASSGDRGGTDTQYF.

DNA of the CDR3: TGTGCCAGCAGTTTAGGAGGGAGGAGGGCAGTGGGACAGGGTAACTATAATTCACCCCTCCACTTT. Translated, it gives CASSLGGRRAVGQGNYNSPLHF. The chain recombines TRBV28 with TRBJ1-6; TRBD1 aligns across 9 bases. V shed 2 bases, J shed 3 bases, and the junction held 20 bases outside the gene matches. Germline V gene lookup returns CDR1 MDHEN and CDR2 SYDVKM. The CDR3 is 22 residues long.

CDR3: CASSLGSGTIAYEQYF. CDR3 DNA: TGTGCCAGCAGTCTAGGGTCCGGGACAATCGCCTACGAGCAGTACTTC. The V and J genes are TRBV27 and TRBJ2-5; the D gene is possibly TRBD1 (6 bases). The DNA matches TRBJ2-7 better at its end, which makes the J call doubtful. This CDR3 has 16 residues. Germline V gene data show CDR1 as MNHEY and CDR2 as SMNVEV (reference sequence).

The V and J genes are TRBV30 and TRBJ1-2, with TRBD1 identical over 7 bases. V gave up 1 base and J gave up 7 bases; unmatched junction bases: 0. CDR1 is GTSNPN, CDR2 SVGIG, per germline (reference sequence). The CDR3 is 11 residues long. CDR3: CAWSDRGGYTF. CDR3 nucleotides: TGTGCCTGGAGTGACAGGGGTGGCTACACCTTC.

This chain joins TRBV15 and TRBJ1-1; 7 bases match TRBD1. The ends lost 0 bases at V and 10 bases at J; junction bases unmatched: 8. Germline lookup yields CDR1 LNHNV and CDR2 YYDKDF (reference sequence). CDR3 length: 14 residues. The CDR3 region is CATSRDRDRRGAFF. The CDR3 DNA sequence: TGTGCCACCAGCAGAGATAGGGACAGACGCGGAGCTTTCTTT.

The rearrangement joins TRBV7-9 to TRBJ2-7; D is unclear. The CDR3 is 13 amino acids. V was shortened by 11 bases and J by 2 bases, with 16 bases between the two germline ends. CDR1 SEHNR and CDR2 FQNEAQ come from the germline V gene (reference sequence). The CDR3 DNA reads TGTGCCTCCCGGTTGCTCACCGCCTACGAGCAGTACTTC. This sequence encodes CASRLLTAYEQYF. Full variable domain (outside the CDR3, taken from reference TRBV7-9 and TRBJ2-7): DTGVSQNPRHKITKRGQNVTFRCDPISEHNRLYWYRQTLGQGPEFLTYFQNEAQLEKSRLLSDRFSAERPKGSFSTLEIQRTEQGDSAMYLCASRLLTAYEQYFGPGTRLTVT.

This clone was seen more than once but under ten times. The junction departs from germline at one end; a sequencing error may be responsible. The CDR3 reads CASSTTDRKLF. The CDR3 DNA reads TGTGCCAGCAGTACTACGGACAGGAAACTTTTC. The chain joins TRBV6-6 to TRBJ1-2; 7 bases map to TRBD1. The germline V gene has CDR1 MNHNY and CDR2 SVGAGI (reference sequence). The CDR3 is made up of 11 amino acids.

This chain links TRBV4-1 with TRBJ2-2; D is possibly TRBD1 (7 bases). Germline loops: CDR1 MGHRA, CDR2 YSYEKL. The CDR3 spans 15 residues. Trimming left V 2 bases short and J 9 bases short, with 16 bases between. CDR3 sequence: CASSQTEGAPRELFF. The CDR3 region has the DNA TGCGCCAGCAGCCAAACGGAGGGGGCCCCTAGGGAGCTGTTTTTT.